The 6 T cell receptor beta chains below all came from one sample that was sequenced in a study of beta chain features in type 1 diabetes. The antigens these receptors bind are not known. Sequenced material consisted of expressed TCRB transcripts (all of the isolated RNA was reverse transcribed). The assay was immunoSEQ multiplex PCR, and TCRdb's table has in-frame clones only and misses some. Seen here are around 170,000 clones, roughly 9% observed once, and the top ten hold 0.7%. Findings and limits, study-wide: Moderate yet significant TCRB CDR3 shortening was seen in Type 1 diabetes patients in all four CD4+ subsets.

Sequencing used central memory CD4+ T cells from blood. Source of these receptors: a woman in her twenties or thirties with type 1 diabetes.

The genes are TRBV7-8 and TRBJ1-2; D gene uncertain. V shed 1 base and J shed 8 bases, with 11 bases lying between them. The CDR3 has 13 residues. The germline V gene encodes CDR1 SGHVS and CDR2 FQNEAQ. CDR3 region: CASSLVPEGGYTF. Here the CDR3 DNA reads TGTGCCAGCAGCTTAGTTCCGGAGGGAGGCTACACCTTC.

This clone occurred a few times. V and J are TRBV5-1 and TRBJ2-7, with 7 positions matching TRBD1. Germline V gene sequence: CDR1 SGHRS, CDR2 YFSETQ. With V trimmed by 7 bases and J by 2 bases, 6 bases remained unmatched. The CDR3 totals 13 residues. CDR3 in amino acids: CASGNTGAYEQYF. CDR3 bases: TGCGCCAGCGGGAATACAGGGGCCTACGAGCAGTACTTC.

V usage is TRBV7-9 and J usage is TRBJ1-1; possibly TRBD1 for D (6 bases). The V end was cut by 7 bases, the J end by 0 bases, with 12 bases between. This CDR3 spans 14 amino acids. From germline, CDR1 is SEHNR and CDR2 FQNEAQ (reference sequence). Written as DNA, the CDR3 is TGTGCCAGCACCGGGACACGCATGAACACTGAAGCTTTCTTT. Residues: CASTGTRMNTEAFF.

The chain employs TRBV27 and TRBJ2-7; the match to TRBD2 covers 8 bases. Germline V gene sequence: CDR1 MNHEY, CDR2 SMNVEV (reference sequence). The CDR3 has 17 residues. V shed 2 bases, J shed 4 bases, and the junction held 13 bases outside the gene matches. The CDR3 loop is CASSLRPSTGGLYEQYF. In nucleotides, the CDR3 is TGTGCCAGCAGTTTACGCCCCTCTACGGGAGGGCTTTACGAGCAGTACTTC.

About this clone itself: Compared with germline, one end of the junction differs, possibly owing to a read error. V gene TRBV2 combines with J gene TRBJ1-2; weak D call: TRBD1 (5 bases). Germline lookup yields CDR1 SNHLY and CDR2 FYNNEI. CDR3 length: 12 amino acids. The CDR3 here is CASREEGGAGTF. The CDR3 DNA sequence: TGTGCCAGCAGGGAAGAGGGCGGGGCGGGTACCTTC.

CDR3 region: CASSLAVSTDTQYF. CDR3 coding DNA: TGTGCCAGCAGTTTGGCGGTTAGCACAGATACGCAGTATTTT. This chain connects TRBV28 to TRBJ2-3, with D uncertain. V shed 3 bases and J shed 0 bases, with 7 bases lying between them. Germline CDR1 MDHEN, CDR2 SYDVKM. The CDR3 spans 14 residues. The full variable domain, completed using reference TRBV28 and TRBJ2-3, is DVKVTQSSRYLVKRTGEKVFLECVQDMDHENMFWYRQDPGLGLRLIYFSYDVKMKEKGDIPEGYSVSREKKERFSLILESASTNQTSMYLCASSLAVSTDTQYFGPGTRLTVL.